This T cell receptor (beta chain) stems from a study of blood T cell repertoires in COVID-19. In the study overall: T cells, B-cell-depleted T cells, or PBMCs supplied cDNA or gDNA.

Trimming removed 0 bases from V and 0 bases from J, with 11 bases in between. CDR3 size: 16 residues. Germline V gene sequence: CDR1 MRHNA, CDR2 SNTAGT. Clones were read by immunoSEQ multiplex PCR, and TCRdb kept only the in-frame ones, dropping some. The sample includes around 140,000 clones, 80% to 90% of them seen just once. The sample taken for sequencing was peripheral blood. V gene TRBV6-4 combines with J gene TRBJ1-1; D not certain. The sequence was collected from a man aged 45 to 65 with active COVID-19. CDR3 nucleotides: TGTGCCAGCAGTGACTCAGTGGGGAGCATGAACACTGAAGCTTTCTTT. Its protein is CASSDSVGSMNTEAFF.